The clone carrying this T cell receptor beta chain occurred many times. As yet, its antigen is unknown. The entry originates in a study of T cells in Graves' hyperthyroidism and ophthalmopathy. Study conclusions and caveats: Most clonotypes that expanded in the thyroid above 0.001 also showed up in blood. Model-based prediction identified ophthalmopathy a median about 6.8 months prior to its onset.

Regions amplified from RNA transcripts were the TCR beta CDR3 regions. TCR CDR3 underwent first-round RT-PCR with the HTBI primer set. Using its own MiXCR run on the multiplex PCR reads, TCRdb lists one record per CDR3 protein. The table has a few hundred thousand distinct CDR3 sequences, roughly 45% seen once. Germline CDR1 MDHEN, CDR2 SYDVKM. CDR3 length: 13 residues. V was shortened by 7 bases and J by 0 bases, with 9 bases between the two germline ends. Criteria for exclusion of patients were uncontrolled infection, other autoimmune disease, pregnancy or lactation. The source is an adult woman with Graves' disease, either hyperthyroidism or ophthalmopathy (not recorded which). The specimen sequenced was peripheral blood or thyroid tissue (not recorded which). The rearrangement uses TRBV28 and TRBJ1-2, with unresolved D. CDR3 sequence: CASTPAPNYGYTF. CDR3 DNA sequence: TGTGCCAGCACCCCAGCCCCTAACTATGGCTACACCTTC.